These T cell receptor beta chains were read from a single sample in a study of blood T cell repertoires in COVID-19. TCRdb's table, derived via immunoSEQ multiplex PCR, lists solely in-frame clones and lacks some. The data contain about 370,000 clones, more than 75% of them singletons. Sequenced material: peripheral blood. The receptor source for this set is a woman in her 30s with COVID-19, enrolled during active disease. The CDR3 runs from the conserved cysteine through the conserved F or W.

V gene,J gene,CDR3 protein
TRBV2,TRBJ2-1,CASIPGQAYNEQFF
TRBV27,TRBJ2-7,CASSLDRGPYEQYF
TRBV30,TRBJ1-5,CAWSKTLSNQPQHF
TRBV15,TRBJ2-5,CATSRLEETQYF
TRBV11-2,TRBJ2-5,CASSSYKYQETQYF
TRBV10-1,TRBJ1-1,CASSPSGPGQGGTEAFF
TRBV6-4,TRBJ1-1,CASSDGRGGTEAFF
TRBV9,TRBJ2-1,CASSLEAGEYDEQFF
TRBV2,TRBJ1-5,CASNSGVNQPQHF
TRBV28,TRBJ1-6,CASKGAPYNSPLHF
TRBV3-1/TRBV3-2,TRBJ1-2,CASSQGGGDGYTF
TRBV28,TRBJ2-7,CASSFGGPHEQYF
TRBV13,TRBJ1-1,CASSPTGQGNTEAFF
TRBV15,TRBJ1-2,CAITEGRTNYGYTF
TRBV4-2,TRBJ2-2,CASRRPGGNGELFF
TRBV5-1,TRBJ2-1,CASSTGRDEQFF
TRBV11-3,TRBJ1-1,CASSPGRGQDTEAFF
TRBV9,TRBJ2-3,CASSPGTSGSTDTQYF
TRBV19,TRBJ1-5,CASSIGGLNQPQHF
TRBV3-1/TRBV3-2,TRBJ2-1,CASSQDQGRSYNEQFF
TRBV7-9,TRBJ1-3,CASDGNSGNTIYF
TRBV28,TRBJ1-2,CASSTGGQEYGYTF
TRBV29-1,TRBJ2-1,CSVGQAAGDEQFF
TRBV19,TRBJ1-5,CASSIGTGVNQPQHF
TRBV10-1,TRBJ2-2,CASSEGVAGAGELFF
TRBV3-1/TRBV3-2,TRBJ1-1,CASSPHGVTEAFF
TRBV6-5,TRBJ2-5,CAQASGSQETQYF
TRBV4-2,TRBJ2-2,CASSQDPSGSGTGELFF
TRBV28,TRBJ2-7,CASTTGQALYYEQYF
TRBV24-1,TRBJ2-2,CATSDLAGGDTGELFF
TRBV2,TRBJ1-1,CASSDVGHGFYTEAFF
TRBV5-1,TRBJ2-5,CASSFRGQETQYF
TRBV11-3,TRBJ2-2,CASSPWGDTGELFF
TRBV10-3,TRBJ1-3,CAISDRTGEGTIYF
TRBV5-1,TRBJ1-1,CASSGAGLVNTEAFF
TRBV19,TRBJ2-2,CASSPAGRGELFF
TRBV4-3,TRBJ2-1,CASSQGGTSGTRYNEQFF
TRBV5-3,TRBJ2-1,CARSLFPPYNEQFF
TRBV5-1,TRBJ2-2,CASSPGGHTGELFF
TRBV7-2,TRBJ1-2,CASSGSTGGGSGYTF
TRBV5-1,TRBJ2-2,CASSREGGLTGELFF
TRBV6-4,TRBJ2-1,CASSPTPSNEQFF
TRBV19,TRBJ1-1,CASTPTGENTEAFF
TRBV9,TRBJ2-1,CASSTRTSGSYNEQFF
TRBV29-1,TRBJ2-5,CSVEGHETQYF
TRBV28,TRBJ2-7,CASSFSGRDYEQYF
TRBV30,TRBJ2-7,CALGLGQLPYEQYF
TRBV6-2/TRBV6-3,TRBJ2-3,CASSPPGGGGTDTQYF
TRBV7-9,TRBJ2-1,CASSLGLAVYNEQFF
TRBV2,TRBJ1-5,CASSEETGGVNQPQHF